One sample yielded the 5 T cell receptor beta chains listed below, sequenced in a study of coeliac disease. Method: immunoSEQ multiplex PCR; TCRdb's copy keeps in-frame clones and lacks some. This sample has thousands of clones, with 62% found just once. Sequencing input: lymphocytes from the gut lamina propria. The receptors stem from a man aged 60 to 69 with celiac disease on a gluten-free diet.

The gene calls are TRBV2 and TRBJ2-7; 7 nucleotides align to TRBD1. The CDR3 has 12 residues. V trimming: 11 bases; J trimming: 2 bases; junction bases outside the gene matches: 6. Germline values: CDR1 SNHLY, CDR2 FYNNEI. This CDR3 is CAVRGMTYEQYF. As DNA, the CDR3 is TGTGCCGTCAGGGGGATGACCTACGAGCAGTACTTC.

The chain combines TRBV4-2 with TRBJ2-3, with a weak D call TRBD2 (6 bases). The germline V gene has CDR1 LGHNA and CDR2 YNFKEQ. The CDR3 sequence is 17 residues long. V was shortened by 0 bases and J by 5 bases, with 18 bases between the two germline ends. CDR3 nucleotides: TGTGCCAGCAGCCAAGAGGGGCGGGGTCAACGAGGAGATACGCAGTATTTT. It encodes CASSQEGRGQRGDTQYF.

The rearrangement joins TRBV18 to TRBJ1-1; D is possibly TRBD1 (5 bases). V shed 3 bases and J shed 0 bases, with 14 bases lying between them. Germline lookup yields CDR1 KGHSH and CDR2 LQKENI. This CDR3 is 16 amino acids long. Written as DNA, the CDR3 is TGTGCCAGCTCACCTCGATCGGGGGGACTGAACACTGAAGCTTTCTTT. Translation: CASSPRSGGLNTEAFF.

The rearrangement links TRBV7-2 to TRBJ1-2; D uncertain. Germline V gives CDR1 SGHTA, CDR2 FQGNSA. The CDR3 consists of 15 residues. V was clipped by 1 base and J by 7 bases, with 16 bases between them. The CDR3 coding sequence is TGTGCCAGCAGCTTAGGGGAGTGGCCCGTCGGTGGCTACACCTTC. The encoded protein is CASSLGEWPVGGYTF. Full variable domain (missing parts from reference TRBV7-2 and TRBJ1-2): GAGVSQSPSNKVTEKGKDVELRCDPISGHTALYWYRQSLGQGLEFLIYFQGNSAPDKSGLPSDRFSAERTGGSVSTLTIQRTQQEDSAVYLCASSLGEWPVGGYTFGSGTRLTVV.

The CDR3 DNA reads TGTGCCAGCAGTTTACAAAACACTGAAGCTTTCTTT. It encodes CASSLQNTEAFF. The chain joins TRBV28 to TRBJ1-1; D call uncertain. Germline CDR1 MDHEN, CDR2 SYDVKM. The CDR3 extends over 12 amino acids. V was shortened by 2 bases and J by 2 bases, with 3 bases between the two germline ends.